These 2 T cell receptor beta chains were sequenced from one sample in a study of blood T cells in healthy people across ages. Using a J-beta primer mix together with a sample-barcoded 5' primer, a second PCR was run for roughly 6 to 11 cycles. Via MiXCR, TCRdb re-called the 5' RACE reads, giving one row per CDR3 protein. The sample yields around 650,000 distinct CDR3 sequences, approximately 31% seen once. The sequenced sample was blood. These receptor sequences come from a woman of 80 years or more in good health.

This chain joins TRBV5-4 and TRBJ1-2; possibly TRBD1 for D (6 bases). The germline V and J ends were trimmed by 3 bases and 1 base, with 10 bases remaining between them. The CDR3 length is 14 residues. CDR1 SGHNT and CDR2 YYREEE come from the germline V gene (reference sequence). CDR3: CASSWAQGNYGYTF. CDR3 nucleotide sequence: TGTGCCAGCAGCTGGGCACAGGGTAACTATGGCTACACCTTC.

This clonotype was counted between two and nine times. The chain is built from TRBV7-3 and TRBJ2-2, with 8 bases aligning to TRBD2. The CDR3 is made up of 16 amino acids. V lost 2 bases to trimming and J lost 2 bases; unmatched junction nucleotides: 4. Looked up from germline, CDR1 is SGHTA and CDR2 is FQGTGA. DNA of the CDR3: TGTGCCAGCAGCTTATCCCGGGGGGGAAACACCGGGGAGCTGTTTTTT. Translating gives CASSLSRGGNTGELFF.